This T cell receptor beta chain was sequenced for a study of control samples from healthy donors and cancer patients. Profiling relied on immunoSEQ multiplex PCR, and the TCRdb table lists in-frame clones only, not all of them. The repertoire includes about 170,000 clones, 94% of them detected once, and about 1.4% sits in the top ten. Sequencing input: blood. This clonotype was obtained from a woman younger than 30 in good health.

The CDR3 spells CASRSGAGREKLFF. The CDR3 region has the DNA TGCGCCAGTCGGAGCGGGGCGGGTCGAGAAAAACTGTTTTTT. The chain combines TRBV4-1 with TRBJ1-4, with D maybe TRBD1 (5 bases). Germline assignment: CDR1 MGHRA and CDR2 YSYEKL. This CDR3 has 14 residues. Trimming shortened V by 9 bases and J by 8 bases, and 19 bases separated the two germline ends.